One and the same sample provided the 20 T cell receptor beta chains below, sequenced in a study of cytomegalovirus exposure and HLA in healthy donors. The PCR made use of 60 Vbeta and 13 Jbeta primers. Clones were sequenced by immunoSEQ multiplex PCR, and TCRdb holds only the in-frame ones, with some missing. The sample has approximately 130,000 clones, 6.5% to 9.5% seen once. The sample consisted of PBMCs. The receptor set was obtained from a woman in her thirties or forties in good health and CMV-seropositive.

This chain uses TRBV6-6 with TRBJ2-5; D gene unclear. V gave up 2 bases and J gave up 3 bases, with 4 bases separating them. Germline assignment: CDR1 MNHNY and CDR2 SVGAGI (reference sequence). The CDR3 runs 12 residues. The CDR3 bases are TGTGCCAGCAGTTACGCGGAAGAGACCCAGTACTTC. Its protein is CASSYAEETQYF.

V usage is TRBV6-6 and J usage is TRBJ2-7, with D possibly TRBD2 on 5 matching bases. The length of the CDR3 is 13 residues. CDR1 is MNHNY, CDR2 SVGAGI, per germline (reference sequence). Trimming left V 6 bases short and J 7 bases short, with 16 bases between. CDR3 sequence: CASRGRLSGEQYF. The CDR3 nucleotides are TGTGCCAGCAGGGGGAGACTGTCCGGGGAGCAGTACTTC.

The rearrangement joins TRBV5-1 to TRBJ1-1; D possibly corresponds to TRBD1 (5 bases). Deletions cut 4 bases from V and 4 bases from J, with 8 bases between. The CDR3 is 12 amino acids. The germline V gene encodes CDR1 SGHRS and CDR2 YFSETQ. The CDR3 spells CASSETGTEAFF. The CDR3 nucleotides are TGCGCCAGCAGCGAAACAGGCACTGAAGCTTTCTTT.

V usage is TRBV11-2 and J usage is TRBJ2-5; 12 nucleotides agree with TRBD2. J gave up 4 bases and V 7 bases, and 7 bases lay outside the gene matches. Germline-derived CDR1 and CDR2 are SGHAT and FQNNGV. This CDR3 is 15 amino acids long. CDR3: CASNKWTSGAETQYF. For the CDR3, the DNA is TGTGCCAGCAACAAATGGACTAGCGGGGCAGAGACCCAGTACTTC.

This clone was detected a few times. This chain joins TRBV5-1 and TRBJ2-7, with 10 nucleotides matching TRBD1. This CDR3 contains 14 residues. Germline V gene lookup returns CDR1 SGHRS and CDR2 YFSETQ. V shed 0 bases, J shed 6 bases, and the junction held 3 bases outside the gene matches. CDR3 amino acids: CASSLEGQGFEQYF. The CDR3 nucleotides read TGCGCCAGCAGCTTGGAGGGACAGGGGTTCGAGCAGTACTTC.

This clone appeared a few times. The genes are TRBV19 and TRBJ1-1; weak D call: TRBD1 (5 bases). The CDR3 has 14 residues. Germline assignment: CDR1 LNHDA and CDR2 SQIVND (reference sequence). Trimming shortened V by 5 bases and J by 6 bases, and 16 bases separated the two germline ends. DNA for the CDR3: TGTGCCAGTAGTCGCCGTTCGGGGGGGGCTGAAGCTTTCTTT. Protein sequence: CASSRRSGGAEAFF.

The J gene is TRBJ1-2, the V gene TRBV9; TRBD1 matches at 11 bases. This CDR3 contains 17 residues. CDR1 is SGDLS, CDR2 YYNGEE, per germline. J gave up 4 bases and V 4 bases, and 12 bases lay outside the gene matches. The DNA of the CDR3 is TGTGCCAGCAGCACCGGACAGGGGGCCTCGCAATCCTATGGCTACACCTTC. Protein: CASSTGQGASQSYGYTF.

This clone has only a few counts. The gene calls are TRBV5-1 and TRBJ2-3; TRBD2 aligns across 8 bases. The CDR3 contains 17 residues. Trimming removed 2 bases from V and 0 bases from J; junction bases left unmatched: 8. CDR1 is SGHRS, CDR2 YFSETQ, per germline. The CDR3 protein is CASSFGPRGGSTDTQYF. The CDR3 DNA follows: TGCGCCAGCAGCTTTGGCCCCCGGGGGGGAAGCACAGATACGCAGTATTTT.

This clone was counted only a few times. The genes are TRBV25-1 and TRBJ2-5, with 8 bases fitting TRBD1. The J call may be faulty, since TRBJ2-7 better matches the DNA end. The CDR3 has 15 amino acids. The germline V gene encodes CDR1 MGHDK and CDR2 SYGVNS. The DNA for the CDR3 is TGTGCCAGCAGTGAAGGAGACAGGGGTGGGTACGAGCAGTACTTC. Amino acid sequence: CASSEGDRGGYEQYF.

With regard to this clone: This sample includes further DNA sequences coding for the same CDR3. This rearrangement joins TRBV4-1 to TRBJ1-5; D is unclear. V was shortened by 0 bases and J by 2 bases, with 8 bases between the two germline ends. The CDR3 runs 15 residues. The germline gives CDR1 MGHRA, CDR2 YSYEKL. The CDR3 DNA reads as TGCGCCAGCAGCCAAGATGGGCGCGGCAATCAGCCCCAGCATTTT. This gives the protein CASSQDGRGNQPQHF.

The gene calls are TRBV7-3 and TRBJ2-1, with D possibly matching TRBD1 (6 bases). From germline, CDR1 is SGHTA and CDR2 FQGTGA. The CDR3 has 14 residues. Trimming pared 0 bases from V and 12 bases from J, leaving 15 bases between. This CDR3 reads CASSLTNSGTLQFF. The CDR3 DNA reads as TGTGCCAGCAGCTTAACCAATTCCGGGACACTGCAGTTCTTC.

The rearrangement uses TRBV2 and TRBJ2-5, with TRBD2 matching over 9 bases. Unmatched junction bases numbered 6, after V lost 7 bases and J lost 0 bases. This CDR3 region has 15 residues. Germline V lookup: CDR1 SNHLY, CDR2 FYNNEI. The CDR3 nucleotides read TGTGCCAGCATCCGAGTAGCGGGGGACCAAGAGACCCAGTACTTC. As protein: CASIRVAGDQETQYF.

This chain links TRBV5-1 with TRBJ2-3; 12 positions match TRBD2. The V gene's germline CDR1 is SGHRS and CDR2 YFSETQ. The CDR3 spans 17 residues. V lost 0 bases to trimming and J lost 6 bases; unmatched junction nucleotides: 8. CDR3 loop: CASSLEGLAGGADTQYF. CDR3 nucleotides: TGCGCCAGCAGCTTGGAAGGCCTAGCGGGGGGGGCTGATACGCAGTATTTT.

This clone turned up a few times. The CDR3 nucleotides are TGTGCCAGCAGTAAGGGGACAGTAGTAGAGACCCAGTACTTC. Translated, it gives CASSKGTVVETQYF. The rearrangement joins TRBV2 to TRBJ2-5, with 7 nucleotides matching TRBD1. This CDR3 has 14 amino acids. J lost 4 bases, V lost 5 bases, and 7 bases had no gene match. Per germline, CDR1 SNHLY and CDR2 FYNNEI.

This clone has more than one count but fewer than ten. V gene TRBV6-5 combines with J gene TRBJ1-6; D remains ambiguous. In germline, CDR1 is MNHEY, CDR2 SVGAGI. The CDR3 covers 12 residues. Trimming took 3 bases from V and 9 from J, leaving 6 bases between them. The CDR3 region is CASSYGLSPLHF. CDR3 sequence (DNA): TGTGCCAGCAGTTATGGGCTTTCACCCCTCCACTTT.

This clone was counted a few times. The rearrangement links TRBV15 to TRBJ1-5; TRBD1 is a possible D gene (6 bases). CDR1 LNHNV and CDR2 YYDKDF come from the germline V gene (reference sequence). Trimming pared 0 bases from V and 5 bases from J, leaving 11 bases between. The CDR3 totals 15 residues. The CDR3 DNA reads TGTGCCACCAGCAGAGATCAAGGGGGTGATCAGCCCCAGCATTTT. Its protein product is CATSRDQGGDQPQHF.

The chain joins TRBV11-2 to TRBJ1-1; 9 positions match TRBD1. The CDR3 runs 13 residues. V lost 6 bases to trimming and J lost 6 bases; unmatched junction nucleotides: 5. CDR1 and CDR2 from the germline V gene are SGHAT and FQNNGV. CDR3 DNA sequence: TGTGCCAGCAGGCCGACAGGGGGAGCTGAAGCTTTCTTT. Its translation is CASRPTGGAEAFF.

This clone was seen a handful of times. The chain is built from TRBV4-2 and TRBJ1-1; D ambiguous. V dropped 2 bases and J dropped 1 base, with 11 bases sitting between them. CDR1 and CDR2 (germline): LGHNA, YNFKEQ. The CDR3 is made up of 15 amino acids. CDR3 residues: CASSQHDTSNTEAFF. CDR3 nucleotides: TGTGCCAGCAGCCAACACGACACCTCGAACACTGAAGCTTTCTTT.

This clone appeared a few times. The J gene is TRBJ2-7, the V gene TRBV27; perhaps TRBD2 as D (6 bases). V was pared by 2 bases and J by 7 bases, with 12 bases between. The CDR3 has 13 residues. Germline V gene data show CDR1 as MNHEY and CDR2 as SMNVEV (reference sequence). The CDR3 region is CASSLPGLEEQYF. DNA for the CDR3: TGTGCCAGCAGTTTACCGGGACTTGAGGAGCAGTACTTC.

This chain connects TRBV19 to TRBJ2-1; 9 positions match TRBD1. The germline V gene encodes CDR1 LNHDA and CDR2 SQIVND (reference sequence). V dropped 4 bases and J dropped 2; count of bases not matched to a gene: 6. The CDR3 totals 16 residues. The CDR3 protein is CASSTWDREPYNEQFF. The CDR3 DNA is TGTGCCAGTAGTACCTGGGACAGGGAACCCTACAATGAGCAGTTCTTC.